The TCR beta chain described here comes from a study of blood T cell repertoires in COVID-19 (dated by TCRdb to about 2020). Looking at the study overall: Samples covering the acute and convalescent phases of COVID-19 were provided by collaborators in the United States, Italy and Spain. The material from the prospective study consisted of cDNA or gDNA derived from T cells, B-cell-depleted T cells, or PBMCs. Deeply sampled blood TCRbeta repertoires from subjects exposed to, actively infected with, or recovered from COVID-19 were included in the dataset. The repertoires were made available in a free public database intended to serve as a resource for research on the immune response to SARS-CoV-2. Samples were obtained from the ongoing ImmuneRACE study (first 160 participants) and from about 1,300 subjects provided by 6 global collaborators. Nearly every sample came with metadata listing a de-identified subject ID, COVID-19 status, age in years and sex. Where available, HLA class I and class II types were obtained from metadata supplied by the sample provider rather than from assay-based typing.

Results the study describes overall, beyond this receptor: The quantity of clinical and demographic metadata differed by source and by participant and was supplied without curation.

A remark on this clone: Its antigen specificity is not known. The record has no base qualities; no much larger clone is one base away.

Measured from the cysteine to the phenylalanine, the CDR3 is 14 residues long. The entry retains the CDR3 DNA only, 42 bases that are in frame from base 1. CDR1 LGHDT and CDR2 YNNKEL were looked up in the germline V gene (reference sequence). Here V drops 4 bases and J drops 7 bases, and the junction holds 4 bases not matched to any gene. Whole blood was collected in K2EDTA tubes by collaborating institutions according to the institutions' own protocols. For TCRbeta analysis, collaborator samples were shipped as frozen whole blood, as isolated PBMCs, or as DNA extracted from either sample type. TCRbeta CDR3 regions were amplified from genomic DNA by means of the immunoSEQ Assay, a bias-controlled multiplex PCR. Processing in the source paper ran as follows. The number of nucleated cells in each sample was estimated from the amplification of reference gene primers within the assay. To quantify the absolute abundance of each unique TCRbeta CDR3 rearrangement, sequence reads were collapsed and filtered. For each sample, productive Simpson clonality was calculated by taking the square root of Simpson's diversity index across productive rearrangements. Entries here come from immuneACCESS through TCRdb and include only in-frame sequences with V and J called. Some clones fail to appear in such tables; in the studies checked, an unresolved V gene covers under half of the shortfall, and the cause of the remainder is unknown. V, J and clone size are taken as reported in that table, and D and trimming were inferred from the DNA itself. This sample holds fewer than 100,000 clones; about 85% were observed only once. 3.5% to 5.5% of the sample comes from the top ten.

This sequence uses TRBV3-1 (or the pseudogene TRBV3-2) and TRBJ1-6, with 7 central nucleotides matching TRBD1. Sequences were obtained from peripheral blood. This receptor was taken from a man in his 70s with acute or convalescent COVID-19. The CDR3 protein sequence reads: CASSPGQSNSPLHF. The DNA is TGTGCCAGCAGCCCGGGACAGTCGAATTCACCCCTCCACTTT.